The present T cell receptor beta chain was sequenced within a study of response to subunit inactivated influenza vaccine. V lost 0 bases and J 7 bases, leaving 13 bases between the germline ends. The CDR3 spans 15 residues. Germline V gene data show CDR1 as LNHNV and CDR2 as YYDKDF (reference sequence). TCRdb reprocessed the RT-PCR reads via MiXCR and lists one record per CDR3 protein. This sample carries some 600,000 distinct CDR3 sequences, around 15% of them seen once, and the ten largest clones take 6% to 9.5%. This rearrangement joins TRBV15 to TRBJ1-5; unclear D gene. The source is a man aged 45 to 65 who received an inactivated influenza vaccine. The material sequenced was PBMCs from blood, taken less than 15 days before vaccination. The CDR3 region is CATSREMAPNQPQHF. DNA of the CDR3: TGTGCCACCAGCAGAGAAATGGCCCCCAACCAGCCCCAGCATTTT.